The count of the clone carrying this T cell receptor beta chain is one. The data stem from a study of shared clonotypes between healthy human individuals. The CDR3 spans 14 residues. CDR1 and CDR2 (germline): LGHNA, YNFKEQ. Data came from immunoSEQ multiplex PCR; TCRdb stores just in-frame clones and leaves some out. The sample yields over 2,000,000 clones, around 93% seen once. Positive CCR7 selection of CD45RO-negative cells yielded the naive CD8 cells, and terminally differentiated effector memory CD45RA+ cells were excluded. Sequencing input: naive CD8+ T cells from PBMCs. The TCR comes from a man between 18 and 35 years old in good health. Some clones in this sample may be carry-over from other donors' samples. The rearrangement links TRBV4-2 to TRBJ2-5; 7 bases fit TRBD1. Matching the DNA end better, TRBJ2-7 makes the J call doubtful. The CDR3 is CASSQGGQTYEQYF. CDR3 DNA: TGTGCCAGCAGCCAAGGGGGACAGACCTACGAGCAGTACTTC.